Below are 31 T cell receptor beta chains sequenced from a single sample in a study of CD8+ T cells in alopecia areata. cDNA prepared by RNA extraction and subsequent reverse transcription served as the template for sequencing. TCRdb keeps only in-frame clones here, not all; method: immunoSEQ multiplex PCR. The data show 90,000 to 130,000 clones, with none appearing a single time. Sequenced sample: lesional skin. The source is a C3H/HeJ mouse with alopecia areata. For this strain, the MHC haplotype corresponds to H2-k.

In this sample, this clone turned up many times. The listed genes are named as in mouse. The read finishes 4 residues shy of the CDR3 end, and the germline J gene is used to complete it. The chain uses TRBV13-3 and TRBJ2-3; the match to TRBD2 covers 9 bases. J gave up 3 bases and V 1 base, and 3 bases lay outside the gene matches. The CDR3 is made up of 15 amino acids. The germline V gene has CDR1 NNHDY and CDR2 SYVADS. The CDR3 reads CASSDRGLGAETLYF. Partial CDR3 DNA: TGTGCCAGCAGTGATAGAGGACTGGGGGCAGAA.

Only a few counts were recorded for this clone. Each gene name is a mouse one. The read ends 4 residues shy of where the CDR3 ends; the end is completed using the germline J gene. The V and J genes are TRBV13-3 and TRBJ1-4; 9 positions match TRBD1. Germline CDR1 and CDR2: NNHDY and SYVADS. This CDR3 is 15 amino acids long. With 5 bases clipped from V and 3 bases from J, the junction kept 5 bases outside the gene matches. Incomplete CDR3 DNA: TGTGCCAGCAGAGTTGGGACAGGGACCAACGAA. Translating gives CASRVGTGTNE. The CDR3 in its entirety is CASRVGTGTNERLFF.

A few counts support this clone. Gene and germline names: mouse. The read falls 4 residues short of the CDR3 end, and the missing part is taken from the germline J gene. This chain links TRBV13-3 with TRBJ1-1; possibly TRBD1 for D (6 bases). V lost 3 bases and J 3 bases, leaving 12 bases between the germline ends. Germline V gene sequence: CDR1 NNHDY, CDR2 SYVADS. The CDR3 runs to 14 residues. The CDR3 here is CASSAWDKHTEVFF. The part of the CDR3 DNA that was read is TGTGCCAGCAGTGCCTGGGACAAACACACA.

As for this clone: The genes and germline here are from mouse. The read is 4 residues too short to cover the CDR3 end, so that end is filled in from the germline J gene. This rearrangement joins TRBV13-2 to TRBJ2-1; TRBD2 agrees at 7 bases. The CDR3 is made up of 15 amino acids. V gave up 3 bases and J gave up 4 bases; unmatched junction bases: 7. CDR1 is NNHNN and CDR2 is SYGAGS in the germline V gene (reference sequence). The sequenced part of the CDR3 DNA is TGTGCCAGCGGTGGCGTGGCTGGGGGATATGCT. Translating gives CASGGVAGGYA. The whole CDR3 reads CASGGVAGGYAEQFF.

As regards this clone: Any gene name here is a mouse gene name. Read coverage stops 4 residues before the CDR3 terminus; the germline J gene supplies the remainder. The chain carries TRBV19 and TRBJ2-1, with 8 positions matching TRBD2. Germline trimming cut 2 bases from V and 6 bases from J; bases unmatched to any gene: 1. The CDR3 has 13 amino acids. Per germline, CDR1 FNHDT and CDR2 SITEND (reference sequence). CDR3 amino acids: CASSMGGAAEQFF. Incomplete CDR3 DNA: TGTGCCAGCAGTATGGGGGGGGCTGCT.

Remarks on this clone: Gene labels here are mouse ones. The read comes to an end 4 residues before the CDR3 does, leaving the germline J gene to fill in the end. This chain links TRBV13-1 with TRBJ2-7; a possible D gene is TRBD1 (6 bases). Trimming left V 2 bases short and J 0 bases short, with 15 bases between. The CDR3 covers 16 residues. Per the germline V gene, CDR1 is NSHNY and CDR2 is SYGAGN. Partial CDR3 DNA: TGTGCCAGCAGTGACCCGGGACATAGGAGCTCCTAT. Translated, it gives CASSDPGHRSSY. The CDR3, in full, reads CASSDPGHRSSYEQYF.

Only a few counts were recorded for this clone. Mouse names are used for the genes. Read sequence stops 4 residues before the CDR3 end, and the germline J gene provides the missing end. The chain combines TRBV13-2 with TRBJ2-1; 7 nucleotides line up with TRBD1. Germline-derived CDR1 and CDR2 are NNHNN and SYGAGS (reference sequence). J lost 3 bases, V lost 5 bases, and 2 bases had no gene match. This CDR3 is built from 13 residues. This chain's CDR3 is CASGDRVYAEQFF. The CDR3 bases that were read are TGTGCCAGCGGAGACAGGGTCTATGCT.

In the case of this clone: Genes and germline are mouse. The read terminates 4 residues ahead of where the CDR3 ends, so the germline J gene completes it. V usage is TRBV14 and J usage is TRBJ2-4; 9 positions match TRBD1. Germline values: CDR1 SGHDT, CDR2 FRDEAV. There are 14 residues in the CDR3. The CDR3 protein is CASSFRTGVNTLYF. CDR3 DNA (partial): TGTGCCAGCAGTTTCAGGACAGGGGTAAAC.

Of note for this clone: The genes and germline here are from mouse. The CDR3 sequence is CASSEPGGKNTLYF. Incomplete CDR3 DNA: TGTGCCAGCAGTGAGCCTGGGGGCAAAAAC. The rearrangement joins TRBV13-3 to TRBJ2-4, with a tentative D call TRBD2 (7 bases). With the read ending 4 residues before the CDR3 end, the germline J gene is used to fill in that end. Per the germline V gene, CDR1 is NNHDY and CDR2 is SYVADS. The CDR3 contains 14 residues.

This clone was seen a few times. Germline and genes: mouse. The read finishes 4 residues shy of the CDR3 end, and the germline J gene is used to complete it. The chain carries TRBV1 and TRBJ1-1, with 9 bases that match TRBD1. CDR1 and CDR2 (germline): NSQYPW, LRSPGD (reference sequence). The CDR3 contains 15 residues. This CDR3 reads CTCSADAGQGTEVFF. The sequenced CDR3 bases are TGCACCTGCAGTGCAGATGCGGGACAGGGTACA.

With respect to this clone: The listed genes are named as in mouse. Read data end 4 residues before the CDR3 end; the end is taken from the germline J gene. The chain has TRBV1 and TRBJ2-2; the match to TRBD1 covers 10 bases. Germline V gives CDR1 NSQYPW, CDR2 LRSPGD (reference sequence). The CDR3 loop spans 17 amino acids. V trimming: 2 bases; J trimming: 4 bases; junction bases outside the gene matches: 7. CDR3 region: CTCSAPDRGRSTGQLYF. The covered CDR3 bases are TGCACCTGCAGTGCACCCGACAGGGGGCGTAGCACCGGG.

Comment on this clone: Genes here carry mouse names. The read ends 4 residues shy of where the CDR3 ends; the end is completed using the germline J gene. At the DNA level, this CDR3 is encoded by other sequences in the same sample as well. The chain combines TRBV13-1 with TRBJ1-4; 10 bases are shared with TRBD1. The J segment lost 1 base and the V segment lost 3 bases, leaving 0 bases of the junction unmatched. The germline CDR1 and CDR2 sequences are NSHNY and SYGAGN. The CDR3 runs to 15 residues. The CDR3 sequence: CASSGDRGSNERLFF. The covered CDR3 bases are TGTGCCAGCAGTGGGGACAGGGGTTCCAACGAA.

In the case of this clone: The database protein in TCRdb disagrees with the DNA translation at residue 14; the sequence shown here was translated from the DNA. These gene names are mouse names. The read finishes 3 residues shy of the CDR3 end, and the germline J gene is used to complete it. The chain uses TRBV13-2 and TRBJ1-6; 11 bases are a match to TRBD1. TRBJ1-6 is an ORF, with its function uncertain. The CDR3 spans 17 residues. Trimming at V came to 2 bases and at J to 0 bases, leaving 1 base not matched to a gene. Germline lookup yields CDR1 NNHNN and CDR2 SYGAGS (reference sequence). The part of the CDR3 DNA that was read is TGTGCCAGCGGTGACGGGACAGGGGGTTCCTATAATTCGCCC. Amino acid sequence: CASGDGTGGSYNSP. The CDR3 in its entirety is CASGDGTGGSYNSPLYF.

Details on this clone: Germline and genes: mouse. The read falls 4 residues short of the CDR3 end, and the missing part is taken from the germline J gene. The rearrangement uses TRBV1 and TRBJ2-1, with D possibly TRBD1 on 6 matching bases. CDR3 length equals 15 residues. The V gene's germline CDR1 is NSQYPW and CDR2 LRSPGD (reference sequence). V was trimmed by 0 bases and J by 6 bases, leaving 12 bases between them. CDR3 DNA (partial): TGCACCTGCAGTGCAGATCGGCAGGGGACTGCT. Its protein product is CTCSADRQGTA. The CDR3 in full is CTCSADRQGTAEQFF. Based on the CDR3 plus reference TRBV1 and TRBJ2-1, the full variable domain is VTLLEQNPRWRLVPRGQAVNLRCILKNSQYPWMSWYQQDLQKQLQWLFTLRSPGDKEVKSLPGADYLATRVTDTELRLQVANMSQGRTLYCTCSADRQGTAEQFFGPGTRLTVL.

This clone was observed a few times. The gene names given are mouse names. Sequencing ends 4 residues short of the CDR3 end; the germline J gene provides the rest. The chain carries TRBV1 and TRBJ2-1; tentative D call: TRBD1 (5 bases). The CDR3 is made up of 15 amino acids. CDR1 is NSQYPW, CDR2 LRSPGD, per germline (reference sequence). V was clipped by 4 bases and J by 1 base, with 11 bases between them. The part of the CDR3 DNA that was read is TGCACCTGCAGTGGGGGAGGGGAAAACTATGCT. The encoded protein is CTCSGGGENYA. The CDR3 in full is CTCSGGGENYAEQFF.

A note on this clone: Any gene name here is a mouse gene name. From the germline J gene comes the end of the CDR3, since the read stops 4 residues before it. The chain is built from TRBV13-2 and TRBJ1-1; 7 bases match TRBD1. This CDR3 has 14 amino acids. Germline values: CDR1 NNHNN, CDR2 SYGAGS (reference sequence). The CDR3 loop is CASGDATGRTEVFF. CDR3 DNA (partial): TGTGCCAGCGGTGATGCGACAGGGCGGACA.

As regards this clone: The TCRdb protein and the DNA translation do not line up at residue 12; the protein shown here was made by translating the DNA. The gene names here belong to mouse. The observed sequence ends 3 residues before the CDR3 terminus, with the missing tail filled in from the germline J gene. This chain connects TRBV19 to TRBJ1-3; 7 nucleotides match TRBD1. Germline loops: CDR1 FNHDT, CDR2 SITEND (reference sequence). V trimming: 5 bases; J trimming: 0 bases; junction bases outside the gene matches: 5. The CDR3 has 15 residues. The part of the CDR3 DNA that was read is TGTGCCAGCAGCCCAGGGGGGTCTTCTGGAAATACG. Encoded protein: CASSPGGSSGNT. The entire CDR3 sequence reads CASSPGGSSGNTLYF.

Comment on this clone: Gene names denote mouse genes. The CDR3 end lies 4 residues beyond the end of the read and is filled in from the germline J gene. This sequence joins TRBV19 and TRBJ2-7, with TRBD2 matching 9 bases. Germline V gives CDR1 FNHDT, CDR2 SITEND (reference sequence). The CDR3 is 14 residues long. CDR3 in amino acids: CASSPMGGLYEQYF. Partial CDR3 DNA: TGTGCCAGCAGTCCCATGGGGGGGCTGTAT.

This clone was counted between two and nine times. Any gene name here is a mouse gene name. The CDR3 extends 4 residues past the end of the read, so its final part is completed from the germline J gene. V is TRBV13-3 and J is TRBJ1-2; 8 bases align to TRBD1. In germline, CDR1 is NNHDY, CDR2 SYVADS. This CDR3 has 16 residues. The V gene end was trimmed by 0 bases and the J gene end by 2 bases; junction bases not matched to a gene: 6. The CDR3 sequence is CASSDADRGGNSDYTF. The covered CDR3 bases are TGTGCCAGCAGTGATGCAGACAGGGGAGGGAACTCC.

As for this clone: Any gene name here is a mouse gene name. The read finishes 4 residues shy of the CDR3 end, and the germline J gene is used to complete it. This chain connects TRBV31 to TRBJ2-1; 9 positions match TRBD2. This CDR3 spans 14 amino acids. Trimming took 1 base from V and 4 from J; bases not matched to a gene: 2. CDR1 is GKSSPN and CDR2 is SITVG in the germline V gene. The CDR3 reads CAWSQLGGYAEQFF. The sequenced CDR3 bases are TGTGCCTGGAGTCAACTGGGGGGTTATGCT.

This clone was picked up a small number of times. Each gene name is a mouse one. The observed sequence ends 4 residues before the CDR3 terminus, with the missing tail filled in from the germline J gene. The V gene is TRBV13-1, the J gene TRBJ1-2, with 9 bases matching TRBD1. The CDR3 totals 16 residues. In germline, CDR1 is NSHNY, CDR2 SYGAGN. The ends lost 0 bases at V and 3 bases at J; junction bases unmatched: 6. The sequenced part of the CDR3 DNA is TGTGCCAGCAGTGATGCGGGGACAGGGTCGGACTCC. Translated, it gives CASSDAGTGSDS. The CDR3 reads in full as CASSDAGTGSDSDYTF.

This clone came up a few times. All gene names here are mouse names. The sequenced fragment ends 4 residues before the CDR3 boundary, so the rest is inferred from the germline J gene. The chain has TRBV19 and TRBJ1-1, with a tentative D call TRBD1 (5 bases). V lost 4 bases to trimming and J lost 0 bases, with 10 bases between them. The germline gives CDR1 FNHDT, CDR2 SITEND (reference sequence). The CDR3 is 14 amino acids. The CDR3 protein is CASSPGASNTEVFF. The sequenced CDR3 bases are TGTGCCAGCAGTCCTGGGGCATCAAACACA.

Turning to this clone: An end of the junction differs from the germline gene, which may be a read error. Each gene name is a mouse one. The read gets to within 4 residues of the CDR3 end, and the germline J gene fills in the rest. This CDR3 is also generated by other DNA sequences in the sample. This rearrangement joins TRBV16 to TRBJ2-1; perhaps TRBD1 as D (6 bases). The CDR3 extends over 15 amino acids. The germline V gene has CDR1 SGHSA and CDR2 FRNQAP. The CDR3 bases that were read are TGTGCAAGCAGTTTAGGGGACATTAACTATGCT. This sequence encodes CASSLGDINYA. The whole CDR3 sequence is CASSLGDINYAEQFF. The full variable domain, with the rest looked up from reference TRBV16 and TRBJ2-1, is NAGVIQTPRHKVTGKGQEATLWCEPISGHSAVFWYRQTIVQGLEFLTYFRNQAPIDDSGMPKERFSAQMPNQSHSTLKIQSTQPQDSAVYLCASSLGDINYAEQFFGPGTRLTVL.

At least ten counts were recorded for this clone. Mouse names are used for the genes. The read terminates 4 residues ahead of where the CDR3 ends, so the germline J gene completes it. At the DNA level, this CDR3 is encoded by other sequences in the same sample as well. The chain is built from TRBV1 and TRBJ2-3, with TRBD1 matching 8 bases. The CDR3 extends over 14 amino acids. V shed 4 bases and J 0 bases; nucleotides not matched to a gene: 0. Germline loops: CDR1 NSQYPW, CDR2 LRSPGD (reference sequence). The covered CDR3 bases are TGCACCTGCAGTGGACAGGGGAGTGCAGAA. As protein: CTCSGQGSAE. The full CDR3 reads CTCSGQGSAETLYF.

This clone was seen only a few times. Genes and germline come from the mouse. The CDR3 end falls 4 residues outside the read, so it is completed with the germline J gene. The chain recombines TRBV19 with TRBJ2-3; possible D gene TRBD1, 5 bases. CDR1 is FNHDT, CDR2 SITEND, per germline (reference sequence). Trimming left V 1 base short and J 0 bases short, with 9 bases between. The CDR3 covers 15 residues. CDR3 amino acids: CASSITWTSAETLYF. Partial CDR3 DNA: TGTGCCAGCAGTATAACTTGGACAAGTGCAGAA.

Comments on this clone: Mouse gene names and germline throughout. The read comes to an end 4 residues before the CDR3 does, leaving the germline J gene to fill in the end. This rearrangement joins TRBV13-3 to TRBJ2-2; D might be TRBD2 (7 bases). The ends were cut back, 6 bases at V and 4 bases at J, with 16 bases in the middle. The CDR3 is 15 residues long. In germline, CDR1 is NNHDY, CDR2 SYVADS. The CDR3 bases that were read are TGTGCCAGCATCCCCCCCGGGGGGCGCACCGGG. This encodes CASIPPGGRTG. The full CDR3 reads CASIPPGGRTGQLYF.

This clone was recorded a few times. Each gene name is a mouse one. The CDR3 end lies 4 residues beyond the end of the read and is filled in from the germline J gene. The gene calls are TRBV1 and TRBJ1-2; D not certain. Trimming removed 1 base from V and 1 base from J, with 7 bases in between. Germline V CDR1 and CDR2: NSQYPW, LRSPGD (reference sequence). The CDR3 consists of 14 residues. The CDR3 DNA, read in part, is TGCACCTGCAGTGCAGTATCCAAAAACTCC. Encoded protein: CTCSAVSKNS. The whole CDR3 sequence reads CTCSAVSKNSDYTF.

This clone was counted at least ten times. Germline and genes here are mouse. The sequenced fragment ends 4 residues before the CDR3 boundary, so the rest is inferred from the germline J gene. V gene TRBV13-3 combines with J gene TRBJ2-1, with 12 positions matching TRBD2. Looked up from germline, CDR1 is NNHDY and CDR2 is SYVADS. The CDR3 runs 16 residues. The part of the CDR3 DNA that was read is TGTGCCAGCAGTGAGGGAGACTGGGGGGGCCGCGCT. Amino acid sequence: CASSEGDWGGRA. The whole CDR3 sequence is CASSEGDWGGRAEQFF.

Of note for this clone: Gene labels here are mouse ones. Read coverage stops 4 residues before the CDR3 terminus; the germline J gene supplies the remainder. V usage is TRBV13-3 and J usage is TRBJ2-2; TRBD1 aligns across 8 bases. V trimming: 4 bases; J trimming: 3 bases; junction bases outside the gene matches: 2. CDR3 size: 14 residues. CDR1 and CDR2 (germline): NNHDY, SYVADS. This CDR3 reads CASSPRGHTGQLYF. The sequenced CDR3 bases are TGTGCCAGCAGTCCCAGGGGGCACACCGGG.

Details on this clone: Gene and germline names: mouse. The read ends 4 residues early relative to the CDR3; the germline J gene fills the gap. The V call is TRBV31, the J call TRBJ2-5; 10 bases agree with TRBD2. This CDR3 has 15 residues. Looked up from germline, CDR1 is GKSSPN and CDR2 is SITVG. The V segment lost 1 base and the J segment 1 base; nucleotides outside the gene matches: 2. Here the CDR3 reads CAWSQTGGYQDTQYF. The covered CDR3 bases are TGTGCCTGGAGTCAGACTGGGGGGTACCAAGAC.

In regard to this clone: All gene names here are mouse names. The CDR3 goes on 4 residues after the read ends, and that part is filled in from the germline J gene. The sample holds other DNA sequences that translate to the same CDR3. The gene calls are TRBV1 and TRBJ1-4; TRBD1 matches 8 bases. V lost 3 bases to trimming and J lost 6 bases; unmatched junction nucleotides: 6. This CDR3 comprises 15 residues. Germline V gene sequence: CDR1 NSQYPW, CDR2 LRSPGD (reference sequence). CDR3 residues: CTCSAGDRGHERLFF. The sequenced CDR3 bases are TGCACCTGCAGTGCGGGAGACAGGGGCCACGAA.